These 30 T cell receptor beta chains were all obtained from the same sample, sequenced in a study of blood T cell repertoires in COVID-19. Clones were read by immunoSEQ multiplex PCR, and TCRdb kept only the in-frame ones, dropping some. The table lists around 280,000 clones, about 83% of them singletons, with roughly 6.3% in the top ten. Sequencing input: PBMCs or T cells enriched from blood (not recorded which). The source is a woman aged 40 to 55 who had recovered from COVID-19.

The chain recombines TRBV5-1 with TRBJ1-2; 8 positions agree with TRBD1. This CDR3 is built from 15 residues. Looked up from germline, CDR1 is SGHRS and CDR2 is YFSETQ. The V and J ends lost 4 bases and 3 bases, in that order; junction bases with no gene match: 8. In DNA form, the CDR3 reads TGCGCCAGCAGCCCCGGACAGGGATCAGACTATGGCTACACCTTC. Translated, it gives CASSPGQGSDYGYTF.

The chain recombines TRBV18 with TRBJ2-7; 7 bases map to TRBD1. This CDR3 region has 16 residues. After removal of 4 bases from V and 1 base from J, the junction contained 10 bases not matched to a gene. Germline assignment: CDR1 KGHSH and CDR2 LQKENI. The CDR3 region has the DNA TGTGCCAGCTCACTAGAAGACCGGACAGGATCCTACGAGCAGTACTTC. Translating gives CASSLEDRTGSYEQYF.

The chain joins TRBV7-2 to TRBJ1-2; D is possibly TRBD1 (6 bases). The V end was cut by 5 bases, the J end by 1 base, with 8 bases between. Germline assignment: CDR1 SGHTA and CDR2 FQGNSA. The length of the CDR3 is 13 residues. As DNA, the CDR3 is TGTGCCAGCAGCCCAGGGGTTAACTATGGCTACACCTTC. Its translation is CASSPGVNYGYTF.

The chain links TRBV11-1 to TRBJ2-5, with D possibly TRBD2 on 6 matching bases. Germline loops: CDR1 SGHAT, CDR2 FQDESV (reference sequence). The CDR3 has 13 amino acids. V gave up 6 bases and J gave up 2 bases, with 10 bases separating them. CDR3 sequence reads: CASRRGLQETQYF. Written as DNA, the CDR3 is TGTGCCAGCAGGCGGGGCCTTCAAGAGACCCAGTACTTC. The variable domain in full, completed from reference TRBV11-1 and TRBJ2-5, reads EAEVAQSPRYKITEKSQAVAFWCDPISGHATLYWYRQILGQGPELLVQFQDESVVDDSQLPKDRFSAERLKGVDSTLKIQPAELGDSAMYLCASRRGLQETQYFGPGTRLLVL.

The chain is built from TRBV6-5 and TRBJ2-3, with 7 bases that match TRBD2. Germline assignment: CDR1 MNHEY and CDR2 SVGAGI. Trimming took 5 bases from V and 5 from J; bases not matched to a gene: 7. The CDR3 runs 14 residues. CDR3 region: CASSRTSKRDTQYF. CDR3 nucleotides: TGTGCCAGCAGTAGGACTAGTAAGCGAGATACGCAGTATTTT.

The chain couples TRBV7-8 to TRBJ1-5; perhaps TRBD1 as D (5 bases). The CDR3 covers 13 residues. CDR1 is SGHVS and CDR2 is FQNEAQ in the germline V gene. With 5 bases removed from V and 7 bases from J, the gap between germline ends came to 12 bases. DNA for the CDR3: TGTGCCAGCAGCACAGTTCGGGGGCAGCCCCAGCATTTT. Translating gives CASSTVRGQPQHF.

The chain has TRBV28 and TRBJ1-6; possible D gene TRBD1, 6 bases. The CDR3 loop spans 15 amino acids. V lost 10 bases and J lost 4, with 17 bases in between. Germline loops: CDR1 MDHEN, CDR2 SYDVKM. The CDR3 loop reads CATNRELGYNSPLHF. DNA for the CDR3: TGTGCCACCAACAGGGAACTTGGTTATAATTCACCCCTCCACTTT.

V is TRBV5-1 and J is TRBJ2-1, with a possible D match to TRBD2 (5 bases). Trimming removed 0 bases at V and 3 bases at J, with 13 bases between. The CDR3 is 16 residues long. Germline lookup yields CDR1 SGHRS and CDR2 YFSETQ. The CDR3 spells CASSLDGRGYYNEQFF. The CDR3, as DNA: TGCGCCAGCAGCTTGGATGGGAGAGGCTACTACAATGAGCAGTTCTTC.

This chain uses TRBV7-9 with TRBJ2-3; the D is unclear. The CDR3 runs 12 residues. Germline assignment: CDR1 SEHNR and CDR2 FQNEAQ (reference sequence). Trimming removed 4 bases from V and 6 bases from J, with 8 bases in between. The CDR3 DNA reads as TGTGCCAGCAGCTCCGGTTGGGATACGCAGTATTTT. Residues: CASSSGWDTQYF.

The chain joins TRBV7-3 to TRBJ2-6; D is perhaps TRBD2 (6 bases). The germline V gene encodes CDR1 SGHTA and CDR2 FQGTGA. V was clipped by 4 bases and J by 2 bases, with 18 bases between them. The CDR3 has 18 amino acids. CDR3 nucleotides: TGTGCCAGCAGCTCTACCCCTAGTCCGGGGGCTGGGGCCAACGTCCTGACTTTC. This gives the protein CASSSTPSPGAGANVLTF.

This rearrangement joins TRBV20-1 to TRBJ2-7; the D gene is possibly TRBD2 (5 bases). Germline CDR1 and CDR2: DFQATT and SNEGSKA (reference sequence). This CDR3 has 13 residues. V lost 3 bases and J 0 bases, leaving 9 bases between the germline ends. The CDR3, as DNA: TGCAGTGCTAGTCGTGGGAGCTCCTACGAGCAGTACTTC. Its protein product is CSASRGSSYEQYF.

CDR3 sequence: CASSLSGGNGANVLTF. The CDR3 nucleotides are TGTGCCAGCAGTTTATCGGGGGGCAATGGGGCCAACGTCCTGACTTTC. This chain joins TRBV28 and TRBJ2-6; a weak D match, TRBD2 (7 bases). V lost 1 base and J 3 bases, leaving 10 bases between the germline ends. The length of the CDR3 is 16 residues. Germline V gene sequence: CDR1 MDHEN, CDR2 SYDVKM.

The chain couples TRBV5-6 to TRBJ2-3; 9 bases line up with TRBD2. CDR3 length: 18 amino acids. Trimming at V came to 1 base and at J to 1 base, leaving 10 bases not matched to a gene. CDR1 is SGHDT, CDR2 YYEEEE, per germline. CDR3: CASSLWGLAGVGTDTQYF. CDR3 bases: TGTGCCAGCAGCTTGTGGGGGTTAGCGGGAGTTGGCACAGATACGCAGTATTTT.

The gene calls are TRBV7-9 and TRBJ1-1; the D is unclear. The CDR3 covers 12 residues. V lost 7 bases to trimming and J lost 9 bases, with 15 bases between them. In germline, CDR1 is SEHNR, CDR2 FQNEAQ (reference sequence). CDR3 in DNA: TGTGCCAGCAACTCGGGAGCGCGCAAAGCTTTCTTT. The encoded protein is CASNSGARKAFF.

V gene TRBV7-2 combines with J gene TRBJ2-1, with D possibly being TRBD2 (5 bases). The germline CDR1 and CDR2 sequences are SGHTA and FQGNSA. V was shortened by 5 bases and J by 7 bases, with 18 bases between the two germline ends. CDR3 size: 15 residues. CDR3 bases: TGTGCCAGCAGCCCGGCCTCCTGGCGGAGGAATGAGCAGTTCTTC. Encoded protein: CASSPASWRRNEQFF. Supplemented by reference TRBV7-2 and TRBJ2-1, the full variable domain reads GAGVSQSPSNKVTEKGKDVELRCDPISGHTALYWYRQSLGQGLEFLIYFQGNSAPDKSGLPSDRFSAERTGGSVSTLTIQRTQQEDSAVYLCASSPASWRRNEQFFGPGTRLTVL.

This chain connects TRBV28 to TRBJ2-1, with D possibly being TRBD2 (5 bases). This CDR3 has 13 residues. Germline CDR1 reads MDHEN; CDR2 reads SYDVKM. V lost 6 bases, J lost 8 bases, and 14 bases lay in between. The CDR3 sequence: CASSTLPLDEQFF. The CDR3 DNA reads TGTGCCAGCAGCACCTTACCACTAGATGAGCAGTTCTTC.

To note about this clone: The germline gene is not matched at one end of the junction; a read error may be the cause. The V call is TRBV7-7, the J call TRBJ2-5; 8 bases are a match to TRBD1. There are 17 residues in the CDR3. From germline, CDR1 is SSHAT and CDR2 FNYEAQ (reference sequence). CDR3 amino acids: CASSPDSFTGGKETQYF. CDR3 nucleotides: TGTGCTAGCAGCCCCGACTCTTTCACAGGGGGGAAAGAGACCCAGTACTTC.

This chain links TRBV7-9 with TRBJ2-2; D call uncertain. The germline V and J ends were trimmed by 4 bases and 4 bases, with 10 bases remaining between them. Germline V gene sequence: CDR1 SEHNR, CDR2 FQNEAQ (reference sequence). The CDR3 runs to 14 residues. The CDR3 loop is CASSSQAATGELFF. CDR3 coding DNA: TGTGCCAGCAGCTCTCAGGCAGCCACCGGGGAGCTGTTTTTT.

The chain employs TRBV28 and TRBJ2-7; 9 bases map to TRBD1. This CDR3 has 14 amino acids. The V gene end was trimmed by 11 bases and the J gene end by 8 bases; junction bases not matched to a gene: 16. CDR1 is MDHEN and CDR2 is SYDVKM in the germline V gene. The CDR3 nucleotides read TGTGCCTGCAATCCGGGACAGGGTTTAAGGAAGCAGTACTTC. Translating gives CACNPGQGLRKQYF.

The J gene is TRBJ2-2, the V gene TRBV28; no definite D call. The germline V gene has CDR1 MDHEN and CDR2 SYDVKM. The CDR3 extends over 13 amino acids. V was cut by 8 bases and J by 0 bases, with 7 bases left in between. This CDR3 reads CASGETNTGELFF. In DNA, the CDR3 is TGTGCCAGCGGTGAGACGAACACCGGGGAGCTGTTTTTT. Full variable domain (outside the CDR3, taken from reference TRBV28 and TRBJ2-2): DVKVTQSSRYLVKRTGEKVFLECVQDMDHENMFWYRQDPGLGLRLIYFSYDVKMKEKGDIPEGYSVSREKKERFSLILESASTNQTSMYLCASGETNTGELFFGEGSRLTVL.

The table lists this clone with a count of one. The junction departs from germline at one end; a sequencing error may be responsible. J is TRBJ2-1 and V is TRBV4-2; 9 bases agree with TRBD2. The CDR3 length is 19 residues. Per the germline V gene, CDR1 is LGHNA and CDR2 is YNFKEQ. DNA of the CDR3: TGTGCCAGCAGCCAAGAGGCGGCCATGGCGGGAGGGCCCTATAATGAGCAGTTCTTC. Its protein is CASSQEAAMAGGPYNEQFF.

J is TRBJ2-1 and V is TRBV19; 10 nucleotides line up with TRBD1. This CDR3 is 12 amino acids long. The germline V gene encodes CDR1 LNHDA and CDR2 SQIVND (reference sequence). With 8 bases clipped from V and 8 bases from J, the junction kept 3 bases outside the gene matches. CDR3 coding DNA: TGTGCCAGTGGGACAGGGGTTCATGAGCAGTTCTTC. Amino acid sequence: CASGTGVHEQFF.

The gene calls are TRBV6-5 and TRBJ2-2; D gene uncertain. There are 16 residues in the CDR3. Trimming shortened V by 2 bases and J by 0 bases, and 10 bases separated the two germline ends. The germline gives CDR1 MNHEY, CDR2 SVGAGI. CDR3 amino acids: CASSYGSFANTGELFF. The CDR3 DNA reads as TGTGCCAGCAGTTACGGTAGTTTCGCGAACACCGGGGAGCTGTTTTTT.

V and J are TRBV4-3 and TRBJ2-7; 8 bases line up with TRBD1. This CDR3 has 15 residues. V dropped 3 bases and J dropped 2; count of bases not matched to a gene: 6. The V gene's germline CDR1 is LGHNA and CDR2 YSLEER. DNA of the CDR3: TGCGCCAGCAGCCAGGATTCAGGGGGCCCCTACGAGCAGTACTTC. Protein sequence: CASSQDSGGPYEQYF.

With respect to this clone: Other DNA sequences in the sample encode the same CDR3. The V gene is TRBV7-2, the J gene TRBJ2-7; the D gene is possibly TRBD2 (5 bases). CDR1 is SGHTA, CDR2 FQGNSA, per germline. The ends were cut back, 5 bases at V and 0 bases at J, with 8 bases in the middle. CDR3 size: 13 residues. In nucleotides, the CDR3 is TGTGCCAGCAGCCTCGACTACTCCTACGAGCAGTACTTC. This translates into CASSLDYSYEQYF.

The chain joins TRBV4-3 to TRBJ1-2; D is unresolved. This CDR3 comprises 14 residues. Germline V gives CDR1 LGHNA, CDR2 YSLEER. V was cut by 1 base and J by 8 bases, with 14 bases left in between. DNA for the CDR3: TGCGCCAGCAGCCAAGTATTCGGAGATTTGGGCTACACCTTC. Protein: CASSQVFGDLGYTF.

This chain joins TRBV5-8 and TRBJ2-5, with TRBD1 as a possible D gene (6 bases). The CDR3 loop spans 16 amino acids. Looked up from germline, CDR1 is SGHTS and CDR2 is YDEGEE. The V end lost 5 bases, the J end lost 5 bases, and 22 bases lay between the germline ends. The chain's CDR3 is CASSHHRDVSWETQYF. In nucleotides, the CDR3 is TGTGCCAGCAGTCACCACAGGGACGTGAGCTGGGAGACCCAGTACTTC.

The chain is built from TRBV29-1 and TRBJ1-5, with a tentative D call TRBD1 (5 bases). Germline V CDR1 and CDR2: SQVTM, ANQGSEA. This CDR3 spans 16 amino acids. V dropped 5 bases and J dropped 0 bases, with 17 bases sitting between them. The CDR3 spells CSVIAPQGTSNQPQHF. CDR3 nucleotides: TGCAGCGTTATCGCTCCTCAGGGAACTAGCAATCAGCCCCAGCATTTT. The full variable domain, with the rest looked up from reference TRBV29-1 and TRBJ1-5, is SAVISQKPSRDICQRGTSLTIQCQVDSQVTMMFWYRQQPGQSLTLIATANQGSEATYESGFVIDKFPISRPNLTFSTLTVSNMSPEDSSIYLCSVIAPQGTSNQPQHFGDGTRLSIL.

CDR3 in DNA: TGTGCCAGCAGCCCTGACGGGTATTTCGGCTACACCTTC. Encoded protein: CASSPDGYFGYTF. The chain has TRBV7-2 and TRBJ1-2; D remains ambiguous. The germline CDR1 and CDR2 sequences are SGHTA and FQGNSA. V was cut by 5 bases and J by 8 bases, with 15 bases left in between. CDR3 length equals 13 residues.

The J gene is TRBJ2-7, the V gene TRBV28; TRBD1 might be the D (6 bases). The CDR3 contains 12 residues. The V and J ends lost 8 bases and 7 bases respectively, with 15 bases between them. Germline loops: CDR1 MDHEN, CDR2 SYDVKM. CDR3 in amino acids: CASLGLGAEQYF. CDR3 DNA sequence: TGTGCCAGCCTAGGGTTGGGGGCTGAGCAGTACTTC.